This TCR beta chain derives from a study of blood T cell repertoires in COVID-19. Study as a whole: Sample material is recorded as cDNA or gDNA derived from T cells, B-cell-depleted T cells, or PBMCs.

Data came from immunoSEQ multiplex PCR; TCRdb stores just in-frame clones and leaves some out. The table lists some 80,000 clones, around nine tenths of them singletons. This receptor was obtained from a woman of 80 years or more with active or convalescent COVID-19. The sample consisted of peripheral blood.

CDR3: CASIRDGHSNQPQHF. The CDR3 nucleotides read TGTGCCAGCATTAGGGATGGACATAGCAATCAGCCCCAGCATTTT. This chain links TRBV5-4 with TRBJ1-5; D may be TRBD1 (5 bases). Germline CDR1 and CDR2: SGHNT and YYREEE (reference sequence). The CDR3 has 15 amino acids. Deletions cut 6 bases from V and 0 bases from J, with 13 bases between.